These T cell receptor beta chains were read from a single sample in a study of blood T cells in healthy people across ages. TCRdb reprocessed the 5' RACE reads with MiXCR, giving one entry per CDR3 protein. The table has over 950,000 distinct CDR3 sequences, more than 30% seen once. Material for sequencing was blood. All receptors derive from a man in his late teens or twenties in good health. Each CDR3 is given with its conserved first and last residue. Fields, in order: V gene, clone size, J gene, D gene, CDR3 protein, CDR3 DNA. D genes are given only for firm matches. Some rows mark clone size as missing; the rest say once, few, many or name a class of expanded clone.

TRBV7-2	NA	TRBJ2-7	TRBD2	CASSSRGGLEQYF	TGTGCCAGCAGCTCGCGGGGGGGCCTCGAGCAGTACTTC
TRBV7-2	NA	TRBJ2-7	TRBD1	CASGQVTYEQYF	TGTGCCAGCGGACAGGTGACCTACGAGCAGTACTTC
TRBV6-6	NA	TRBJ2-5	NA	CASRNVETQYF	TGTGCCAGCAGGAACGTTGAGACCCAGTACTTC
TRBV4-2	few	TRBJ2-1	NA	CASSGQPRGSGYNEQFF	TGTGCCAGCAGCGGACAACCCCGGGGATCAGGCTACAATGAGCAGTTCTTC
TRBV12-3/TRBV12-4	many	TRBJ2-7	NA	CASSPQDYEQYF	TGTGCCAGCAGCCCCCAGGACTACGAGCAGTACTTC
TRBV7-9	once	TRBJ1-5	NA	CASSVAEEGTDTQHF	TGTGCCAGCAGCGTAGCAGAAGAAGGCACAGATACGCAGCATTTT
TRBV29-1	few	TRBJ1-2	NA	CSVEYGYTF	TGCAGCGTTGAATATGGCTACACCTTC
TRBV6-6	NA	TRBJ1-2	TRBD1	CASSDRDSYYGYTF	TGTGCCAGCAGTGACCGGGACAGCTACTATGGCTACACCTTC
TRBV28	NA	TRBJ1-2	NA	CASSPVRGGHGYGYTF	TGTGCCAGCAGTCCGGTTAGGGGGGGCCATGGATATGGCTACACCTTC
TRBV6-5	few	TRBJ2-2	NA	CASSSGFNTGELFF	TGTGCCAGCAGTTCCGGCTTCAACACCGGGGAGCTGTTTTTT
TRBV7-9	NA	TRBJ2-2	TRBD1	CAFRQGNTGELFF	TGTGCCTTCAGACAGGGGAACACCGGGGAGCTGTTTTTT
TRBV6-2/TRBV6-3	NA	TRBJ2-5	NA	CAAREQETQYF	TGTGCCGCACGGGAACAAGAGACCCAGTACTTC
TRBV28	NA	TRBJ2-2	NA	CASSSGDTTNTGELFF	TGTGCCAGCAGTTCAGGGGACACTACGAACACCGGGGAGCTGTTTTTT
TRBV5-1	few	TRBJ2-1	NA	CASSLDTSNNEQFF	TGCGCCAGCAGCTTGGACACCTCCAACAATGAGCAGTTCTTC
TRBV10-3	NA	TRBJ2-1	TRBD1	CAISLRGQGAHNEQFF	TGTGCCATCAGCCTACGAGGACAGGGCGCCCACAATGAGCAGTTCTTC
TRBV4-3	many	TRBJ2-1	NA	CASSQRVQGLELSEQFF	TGCGCCAGCAGCCAGAGGGTCCAGGGTCTCGAGTTGAGTGAGCAGTTCTTC